The TCR beta chain under discussion was sequenced for a study of OX40 agonist ivuxolimab in advanced cancers. Study background: The patients' treatment was ivuxolimab, an agonistic anti-OX40 (CD134) antibody. The patients received ivuxolimab by intravenous route every 2 weeks at 0.01 to 10 mg/kg.

Only in-frame clones appear in the TCRdb table, and some are missing; sequencing was by immunoSEQ multiplex PCR. The sample consists of 60,000 to 75,000 clones, roughly 92% of them appearing once. This TCR derives from an adult with an advanced solid tumor such as melanoma, head and neck, liver or kidney cancer. The specimen comprised CD4+ or CD8+ T cells sorted from blood, sampled in a trial of the OX40 agonist ivuxolimab.

The DNA of the CDR3 is TGTGCCAGCAGTGACCTCGGACAGGGGGCGCGCGGCTACACCTTC. This translates into CASSDLGQGARGYTF. The chain is built from TRBV6-6 and TRBJ1-2; 11 positions match TRBD1. With V trimmed by 5 bases and J by 8 bases, 10 bases remained unmatched. From germline, CDR1 is MNHNY and CDR2 SVGAGI (reference sequence). The CDR3 is made up of 15 amino acids.